A single sample gave rise to the 21 T cell receptor beta chains below, sequenced in a study of T cell responses to AZD1222 COVID-19 vaccine. Method: immunoSEQ multiplex PCR; TCRdb's copy keeps in-frame clones and lacks some. The sample comprises 130,000 or so clones, more than 85% of which are singletons, and approximately 2% rests with the top ten. Material: peripheral blood, obtained 28 days after the second AZD1222 dose. These TCRs come from an adult who received the AZD1222 COVID-19 vaccine.

The gene calls are TRBV27 and TRBJ2-1, with D possibly TRBD1 on 5 matching bases. The ends were cut back, 2 bases at V and 4 bases at J, with 12 bases in the middle. The CDR3 consists of 15 residues. Germline values: CDR1 MNHEY, CDR2 SMNVEV (reference sequence). The CDR3 DNA sequence: TGTGCCAGCAGTTTAATGGCAGGGCATTACAATGAGCAGTTCTTC. Translation gives CASSLMAGHYNEQFF.

The chain couples TRBV19 to TRBJ1-1, with 8 bases that match TRBD1. V was clipped by 7 bases and J by 5 bases; unmatched bases: 9. Germline-derived CDR1 and CDR2 are LNHDA and SQIVND (reference sequence). This CDR3 is 14 amino acids long. The CDR3 spells CASTLDRGRTEAFF. CDR3 bases: TGTGCCAGTACCCTAGACAGGGGAAGAACTGAAGCTTTCTTT.

Remarks on this clone: At one of its ends the junction is not consistent with the germline gene, which may arise from a read error. The genes are TRBV28 and TRBJ1-3, with D possibly being TRBD1 (5 bases). Germline lookup yields CDR1 MDHEN and CDR2 SYDVKM. This CDR3 has 12 amino acids. The CDR3 region is CASTTHGKGVGF. CDR3 DNA: TGTGCCAGCACCACTCACGGGAAAGGGGTAGGATTT. The whole variable domain, filled in from reference TRBV28 and TRBJ1-3, reads DVKVTQSSRYLVKRTGEKVFLECVQDMDHENMFWYRQDPGLGLRLIYFSYDVKMKEKGDIPEGYSVSREKKERFSLILESASTNQTSMYLCASTTHGKGVGFGEGSWLTVV.

This clone occurred once. The V call is TRBV12-5, the J call TRBJ2-2; D might be TRBD1 or TRBD2, each matching 5 bases. The CDR3 runs 16 residues. Trimming took 5 bases from V and 6 from J, leaving 19 bases between them. Germline CDR1 is LGHNT and CDR2 is FRNRAP. The CDR3 region is CASGPGPLYNSGELFF. The CDR3, as DNA: TGTGCTAGTGGTCCGGGACCCCTTTATAATTCCGGGGAGCTGTTTTTT.

The chain couples TRBV18 to TRBJ1-2; 8 nucleotides agree with TRBD1. CDR3 size: 16 residues. J gave up 0 bases and V 0 bases, and 3 bases lay outside the gene matches. The germline V gene has CDR1 KGHSH and CDR2 LQKENI. The CDR3 DNA reads as TGTGCCAGCTCACCACCCCAGGACAGGGCTAACTATGGCTACACCTTC. The encoded protein is CASSPPQDRANYGYTF.

This clone has a handful of counts. The chain links TRBV3-1 (or the pseudogene TRBV3-2) to TRBJ1-3; D possibly corresponds to TRBD1 (5 bases). The germline gives CDR1 LGHDT, CDR2 YNNKEL (reference sequence). This CDR3 is 15 amino acids long. V was cut by 2 bases and J by 0 bases, with 8 bases left in between. The DNA for the CDR3 is TGTGCCAGCAGCCAAACTCAGGGCTCTGGAAACACCATATATTTT. Translation: CASSQTQGSGNTIYF.

The rearrangement uses TRBV25-1 and TRBJ1-2; D uncertain. Germline V gives CDR1 MGHDK, CDR2 SYGVNS. V was trimmed by 3 bases and J by 3 bases, leaving 8 bases between them. This CDR3 is built from 13 residues. The DNA for the CDR3 is TGTGCCAGCAGTGACTGGGAGGACTATGGCTACACCTTC. Its protein product is CASSDWEDYGYTF.

The count of this clone is one. This chain connects TRBV6-5 to TRBJ2-1; 12 bases match TRBD2. V dropped 5 bases and J dropped 7; count of bases not matched to a gene: 6. This CDR3 region has 15 residues. From germline, CDR1 is MNHEY and CDR2 SVGAGI. The CDR3 bases are TGTGCCAGCAGTCCCAGTACTAGCGGGAGGAATGAGCAGTTCTTC. This gives the protein CASSPSTSGRNEQFF.

The chain carries TRBV28 and TRBJ1-1, with 7 bases aligning to TRBD1. Looked up from germline, CDR1 is MDHEN and CDR2 is SYDVKM. The CDR3 loop spans 15 amino acids. The J segment lost 7 bases and the V segment lost 3 bases, leaving 11 bases of the junction unmatched. The CDR3 reads CASSFTLQGRVEAFF. Written as DNA, the CDR3 is TGTGCCAGCAGTTTTACCCTACAGGGGAGGGTTGAAGCTTTCTTT.

V and J are TRBV11-2 and TRBJ2-7; TRBD1 aligns across 8 bases. V lost 4 bases, J lost 4 bases, and 3 bases stayed unmatched. The germline CDR1 and CDR2 sequences are SGHAT and FQNNGV. The CDR3 is 13 residues long. CDR3 DNA sequence: TGTGCCAGCAGCTCCGGACAGGGTTACGAGCAGTACTTC. Residues: CASSSGQGYEQYF. Using reference TRBV11-2 and TRBJ2-7 for the parts outside the CDR3, the full variable domain is EAGVAQSPRYKIIEKRQSVAFWCNPISGHATLYWYQQILGQGPKLLIQFQNNGVVDDSQLPKDRFSAERLKGVDSTLKIQPAKLEDSAVYLCASSSGQGYEQYFGPGTRLTVT.

J is TRBJ2-1 and V is TRBV7-3, with D possibly matching TRBD1 (6 bases). This CDR3 has 15 residues. Germline lookup yields CDR1 SGHTA and CDR2 FQGTGA. V lost 4 bases and J lost 2, with 12 bases in between. CDR3 amino acids: CASSSGQRTYNEQFF. Here the CDR3 DNA reads TGTGCCAGCAGCTCCGGACAGCGGACCTACAATGAGCAGTTCTTC. Drawing the rest from reference TRBV7-3 and TRBJ2-1, the complete variable domain is GAGVSQTPSNKVTEKGKYVELRCDPISGHTALYWYRQSLGQGPEFLIYFQGTGAADDSGLPNDRFFAVRPEGSVSTLKIQRTERGDSAVYLCASSSGQRTYNEQFFGPGTRLTVL.

V gene TRBV24-1 combines with J gene TRBJ1-1; D might be TRBD1 (5 bases). CDR3 length equals 17 residues. Germline CDR1 KGHDR, CDR2 SFDVKD. Trimming stripped 5 bases from V and 0 bases from J, with 18 bases between. For the CDR3, the DNA is TGTGCCACCAGTGGCCTAGGGGACCGTCGGGTGAACACTGAAGCTTTCTTT. It encodes CATSGLGDRRVNTEAFF.

The CDR3 reads CASKQSQGHSPLHF. The CDR3 coding sequence is TGTGCCAGCAAGCAATCGCAGGGACATTCACCCCTCCACTTT. The chain combines TRBV6-5 with TRBJ1-6, with a tentative D call TRBD1 (5 bases). This CDR3 is 14 amino acids long. Trimming removed 7 bases from V and 8 bases from J, with 15 bases in between. The germline V gene encodes CDR1 MNHEY and CDR2 SVGAGI.

The chain links TRBV19 to TRBJ1-1; tentative D call: TRBD1 (6 bases). This CDR3 has 16 residues. Trimming pared 1 base from V and 3 bases from J, leaving 15 bases between. Germline CDR1 is LNHDA and CDR2 is SQIVND (reference sequence). CDR3 sequence reads: CASSIGWSGGDTEAFF. CDR3 DNA sequence: TGTGCCAGTAGTATAGGTTGGTCCGGGGGCGACACTGAAGCTTTCTTT.

This chain uses TRBV30 with TRBJ1-4; 7 bases line up with TRBD1. V was clipped by 4 bases and J by 3 bases; unmatched bases: 5. The CDR3 sequence is 14 residues long. In germline, CDR1 is GTSNPN, CDR2 SVGIG (reference sequence). The CDR3 protein is CAWNTGESNEKLFF. The CDR3, as DNA: TGTGCCTGGAATACAGGGGAATCTAATGAAAAACTGTTTTTT.

The rearrangement links TRBV5-5 to TRBJ1-2; the D is unclear. CDR3 length: 15 amino acids. V lost 4 bases, J lost 4 bases, and 17 bases lay in between. Per the germline V gene, CDR1 is SGHKS and CDR2 is YYEKEE (reference sequence). DNA of the CDR3: TGTGCCAGCAGCGATAATCCAGGCCAACCCTATGGCTACACCTTC. This encodes CASSDNPGQPYGYTF. The variable domain in full, with the rest retrieved from reference TRBV5-5 and TRBJ1-2, is DAGVTQSPTHLIKTRGQQVTLRCSPISGHKSVSWYQQVLGQGPQFIFQYYEKEERGRGNFPDRFSARQFPNYSSELNVNALLLGDSALYLCASSDNPGQPYGYTFGSGTRLTVV.

The CDR3: CASSLTGEYGYTF. CDR3 coding DNA: TGTGCCAGCAGCTTGACAGGGGAGTATGGCTACACCTTC. This chain joins TRBV7-9 and TRBJ1-2; the match to TRBD1 covers 8 bases. The CDR3 consists of 13 residues. Germline-derived CDR1 and CDR2 are SEHNR and FQNEAQ (reference sequence). V lost 3 bases and J lost 5; bases outside the gene matches: 2.

This chain uses TRBV2 with TRBJ1-1, with D unresolved. CDR3 length: 14 amino acids. Trimming cost V 3 bases and J 1 base, with 9 bases left between them. Germline V gene sequence: CDR1 SNHLY, CDR2 FYNNEI. CDR3 region: CASSDRLPNTEAFF. The CDR3 nucleotides are TGTGCCAGCAGTGATCGGCTTCCGAACACTGAAGCTTTCTTT. The full variable domain, with the rest looked up from reference TRBV2 and TRBJ1-1, is EPEVTQTPSHQVTQMGQEVILRCVPISNHLYFYWYRQILGQKVEFLVSFYNNEISEKSEIFDDQFSVERPDGSNFTLKIRSTKLEDSAMYFCASSDRLPNTEAFFGQGTRLTVV.

The CDR3 bases are TGTGCCAGCAAAGCGACCCTAGCGGGAGGTAATGAGCAGTTCTTC. Encoded protein: CASKATLAGGNEQFF. This chain joins TRBV11-3 and TRBJ2-1; 11 bases are a match to TRBD2. This CDR3 has 15 residues. CDR1 and CDR2 (germline): SGHNT, YENEEA. V lost 7 bases, J lost 7 bases, and 9 bases stayed unmatched.

The V gene is TRBV21-1, the J gene TRBJ2-5; whether TRBD1, the table's D call, matches the DNA was not checked. TRBV21-1 has pseudogene status. CDR3 length equals 14 residues. CDR3 bases: TGTGCCAACCCGGGACAGGCGTACCAAGAGACCCAGTACTTC. Amino acids: CANPGQAYQETQYF.

V gene TRBV6-5 combines with J gene TRBJ1-5; 8 bases match TRBD1. The CDR3 covers 14 residues. The trim removed 5 bases at V and 5 bases at J, leaving 5 bases unmatched. The germline V gene encodes CDR1 MNHEY and CDR2 SVGAGI. CDR3 sequence reads: CASSTGGFDQPQHF. The CDR3 DNA sequence: TGTGCCAGCAGTACAGGGGGATTTGATCAGCCCCAGCATTTT.